This T cell receptor (beta chain) was identified during a study of follicular helper T cells after annual influenza vaccination. For the study at large: Across the 2013-2014, 2014-2015 and 2015-2016 vaccination seasons, some subjects were resampled.

The CDR3 is made up of 14 amino acids. Trimming pared 11 bases from V and 4 bases from J, leaving 20 bases between. Germline V lookup: CDR1 SNHLY, CDR2 FYNNEI. Sequencing used immunoSEQ multiplex PCR; TCRdb keeps in-frame clones, though not all of them. The table lists about 10,000 clones, 80% to 90% of them singletons. Study-wide points: Recurrent ICOS+CD38+ cTfh clonotypes included tetramer and AIM influenza-specific ones.

Time point specified: 2015-2016 season, pre-vaccination. Sorted cTfh were non-naive CD4+CXCR5+PD-1+, either ICOS+CD38+ or ICOS-CD38-. To note about this clone: As yet, its antigen is unknown.

The specimen comprised CXCR5+ CD38- circulating T follicular helper cells from blood, sampled on the day of influenza vaccination. Subset meaning: circulating Tfh, non-naive CD4+CXCR5+PD-1+ (ICOS+CD38+ or ICOS-CD38-). The sequence was collected from an adult who received the influenza vaccine. The rearrangement joins TRBV2 to TRBJ2-5; D possibly uses TRBD1 or TRBD2 (7 bases each). This chain's CDR3 is CASQDQGGGETQYF. In DNA, the CDR3 is TGTGCCTCCCAGGATCAGGGGGGGGGAGAGACCCAGTACTTC. The variable domain in full, completed from reference TRBV2 and TRBJ2-5, reads EPEVTQTPSHQVTQMGQEVILRCVPISNHLYFYWYRQILGQKVEFLVSFYNNEISEKSEIFDDQFSVERPDGSNFTLKIRSTKLEDSAMYFCASQDQGGGETQYFGPGTRLLVL.